This is a list of T cell receptor beta chains from one sample in a study of OX40 agonist ivuxolimab in advanced cancers. Only in-frame clones appear in the TCRdb table, and some are missing; sequencing was by immunoSEQ multiplex PCR. The sample records over 80,000 clones, about 93% being singletons. This material consisted of CD4+ or CD8+ T cells sorted from blood, taken in a trial of the OX40 agonist ivuxolimab. These receptors originate from an adult with an advanced solid tumor such as melanoma, head and neck, liver or kidney cancer. The CDR3 runs from the conserved cysteine through the conserved F or W. A D gene is named only where the DNA matches it firmly. The size of a clone is reported for some rows only, either as once, few or many, or as a class for expanded clones.

clone_size,d_call,v_call,j_call,cdr3_nt,cdr3_aa
-,-,TRBV7-9,TRBJ2-1,TGTGCCAGCAGCTTAGCGCTGCTCGAGGGTGAGCAGTTCTTC,CASSLALLEGEQFF
-,TRBD1,TRBV19,TRBJ2-1,TGTGCCAGTAGTTCGTCGGGACAGGGGGTGGGTGAGCAGTTCTTC,CASSSSGQGVGEQFF
-,-,TRBV6-5,TRBJ2-7,TGTGCCAGCCAAGCCCAAGGGGGGCGCTACGAGCAGTACTTC,CASQAQGGRYEQYF
-,TRBD1,TRBV11-2,TRBJ2-7,TGTGCCAGCAGCCAGTGGACAGGGGTCTCCTACGAGCAGTACTTC,CASSQWTGVSYEQYF
-,TRBD1,TRBV7-8,TRBJ2-7,TGTGCCAGCAGCGTGATGACAGGGGCGGGCGAGCAGTACTTC,CASSVMTGAGEQYF
-,-,TRBV7-9,TRBJ2-7,TGTGCCAGCAGCTTATCAGGCAGGGCCCTCGAGCAGTACTTC,CASSLSGRALEQYF
-,TRBD2,TRBV2,TRBJ2-5,TGTGCCAGCAGTGATCGACTAGCGGCGTACCAAGAGACCCAGTACTTC,CASSDRLAAYQETQYF
-,-,TRBV18,TRBJ1-1,TGTGCCAGCTCAAGGGGGGTGAACACTGAAGCTTTCTTT,CASSRGVNTEAFF
-,-,TRBV5-6,TRBJ2-7,TGTGCCAGCAGAGGACAGACCGCCTACGAGCAGTACTTC,CASRGQTAYEQYF
-,TRBD1,TRBV11-1,TRBJ2-2,TGTGCCAGCAGCTTACAGACAGGGGGAAACACCGGGGAGCTGTTTTTT,CASSLQTGGNTGELFF
-,-,TRBV7-2,TRBJ2-3,TGTGCCAGCAGCTTATTGGACAGCACAGATACGCAGTATTTT,CASSLLDSTDTQYF
once,-,TRBV5-1,TRBJ2-7,TGCGCCAGCAGCTTCACTGTCAGGGTCGGGGAGCAGTACTTC,CASSFTVRVGEQYF
once,TRBD2,TRBV11-1,TRBJ2-3,TGTGCCAGCAGTCCAAGAAGGTCTAGCGGGGGGGCCGGAACAGATACGCAGTATTTT,CASSPRRSSGGAGTDTQYF
-,-,TRBV19,TRBJ2-3,TGTGCCAGTGCTTCAGGGGGGGCAGATACGCAGTATTTT,CASASGGADTQYF
-,TRBD1,TRBV7-6,TRBJ1-1,TGTGCCAGCAGCCGACAGGGAGACACTGAAGCTTTCTTT,CASSRQGDTEAFF
once,-,TRBV6-6,TRBJ2-7,TGTGCCACCTGGACGCCCTACGAGCAGTACTTC,CATWTPYEQYF
-,-,TRBV5-6,TRBJ1-4,TGTGCCAGCAGCTTGGGCGAAAAACTGTTTTTT,CASSLGEKLFF
-,TRBD2,TRBV11-3,TRBJ2-3,TGTGCCAGCAGCTTTCGCGGGAGTAACAGAGATACGCAGTATTTT,CASSFRGSNRDTQYF
-,-,TRBV2,TRBJ2-3,TGTGCCAGCAGCATAGTGGAGAGAATCGATACGCAGTATTTT,CASSIVERIDTQYF
-,TRBD1,TRBV19,TRBJ1-1,TGTGCCAGTAGTGTACAGGGGCCGAACACTGAAGCTTTCTTT,CASSVQGPNTEAFF
-,-,TRBV20-1,TRBJ1-2,TGCAGTGCCATCACTGGAGGCTACACCTTC,CSAITGGYTF